This is a list of T cell receptor beta chains from one sample in a study of beta chain features in type 1 diabetes. Sequencing used immunoSEQ multiplex PCR; TCRdb keeps in-frame clones, though not all of them. Of roughly 300,000 clones listed, approximately 9.9% are singletons. The sample taken for sequencing was central memory CD4+ T cells from blood. These receptors all stem from a man between 25 and 39 years old with type 1 diabetes. Both conserved end residues are part of each CDR3. The order of the fields is V gene, D gene, J gene, clone size, CDR3 DNA, CDR3 protein. A D gene is named only where the DNA matches it firmly. Size is stated for part of the rows, as once, few or many counts, or as a class when the clone is expanded.

v_gene: TRBV25-1; d_gene: TRBD1; j_gene: TRBJ1-2; abundance: -; CDR3nt: TGTGCCAGCAGTCCAGGCGGGACAGTCCACTATGGCTACACCTTC; CDR3aa: CASSPGGTVHYGYTF
v_gene: TRBV5-1; d_gene: -; j_gene: TRBJ1-6; abundance: few; CDR3nt: TGCGCCAGCAGCGGGGACCCCCCGGGGAATTCACCCCTCCACTTT; CDR3aa: CASSGDPPGNSPLHF
v_gene: TRBV7-9; d_gene: TRBD1; j_gene: TRBJ1-6; abundance: -; CDR3nt: TGTGCCAGCAGCCCTGGGACAGGGGATTCACCCCTCCACTTT; CDR3aa: CASSPGTGDSPLHF
v_gene: TRBV19; d_gene: -; j_gene: TRBJ2-1; abundance: few; CDR3nt: TGTGCCAGTTCGGACAGTTATGACAATGAGCAGTTCTTC; CDR3aa: CASSDSYDNEQFF
v_gene: TRBV7-2; d_gene: -; j_gene: TRBJ2-2; abundance: -; CDR3nt: TGTGCCAGCAGCTTAGTGCCCCTAGGTGGGAACACCGGGGAGCTGTTTTTT; CDR3aa: CASSLVPLGGNTGELFF
v_gene: TRBV28; d_gene: -; j_gene: TRBJ1-4; abundance: few; CDR3nt: TGTGCCAGCAGGAGAGGGAAAGAAAAACTGTTTTTT; CDR3aa: CASRRGKEKLFF
v_gene: TRBV29-1; d_gene: -; j_gene: TRBJ2-2; abundance: -; CDR3nt: TGCAGCGTTGTTCCAGGGAACACCGGGGAGCTGTTTTTT; CDR3aa: CSVVPGNTGELFF
v_gene: TRBV11-2; d_gene: -; j_gene: TRBJ2-1; abundance: few; CDR3nt: TGTGCCAGCAGCTTAGACTGGCGGACTACAAGGGGGCAGTTCTTC; CDR3aa: CASSLDWRTTRGQFF
v_gene: TRBV7-9; d_gene: -; j_gene: TRBJ1-2; abundance: -; CDR3nt: TGTGCCAGCAGCTTAGTGGGGGACGGACCCTATGGCTACACCTTC; CDR3aa: CASSLVGDGPYGYTF
v_gene: TRBV5-4; d_gene: TRBD1; j_gene: TRBJ1-1; abundance: few; CDR3nt: TGTGCCAGCAGCGCCGACAGGGAGGGCACTGAAGCTTTCTTT; CDR3aa: CASSADREGTEAFF
v_gene: TRBV7-2; d_gene: TRBD2; j_gene: TRBJ2-7; abundance: -; CDR3nt: TGTGCCAGCAGCTCGCAGACTAGCGGGGGAGTTTACGAGCAGTACTTC; CDR3aa: CASSSQTSGGVYEQYF
v_gene: TRBV27; d_gene: -; j_gene: TRBJ2-7; abundance: many; CDR3nt: TGTGCCAGCAGGCGACAAGGCCCCCAGGGCGAGCAGTACTTC; CDR3aa: CASRRQGPQGEQYF
v_gene: TRBV19; d_gene: -; j_gene: TRBJ2-5; abundance: -; CDR3nt: TGTGCCAGTAGTATTTTTATGGGGTCGAGCCAAGAGACCCAGTACTTC; CDR3aa: CASSIFMGSSQETQYF
v_gene: TRBV15; d_gene: -; j_gene: TRBJ2-5; abundance: few; CDR3nt: TGTGCCACCAGTAAGAGGGGGCAAGAGACCCAGTACTTC; CDR3aa: CATSKRGQETQYF
v_gene: TRBV15; d_gene: TRBD2; j_gene: TRBJ2-5; abundance: -; CDR3nt: TGTGCCACCAGCACAGGATGGACTAGCGGGGTCCAAGAGACCCAGTACTTC; CDR3aa: CATSTGWTSGVQETQYF
v_gene: TRBV19; d_gene: -; j_gene: TRBJ2-1; abundance: few; CDR3nt: TGTGCCAGTAGTATCGTATCGGGTTCCGGGGAGCAGTTCTTC; CDR3aa: CASSIVSGSGEQFF
v_gene: TRBV29-1; d_gene: -; j_gene: TRBJ1-2; abundance: -; CDR3nt: TGCAGCGTTGTCTCCGGAGCTTATGGCTACACCTTC; CDR3aa: CSVVSGAYGYTF
v_gene: TRBV6-5; d_gene: TRBD2; j_gene: TRBJ2-1; abundance: few; CDR3nt: TGTGCCAGCAGTTACGTTCTAGCGGAGACCTACAATGAGCAGTTCTTC; CDR3aa: CASSYVLAETYNEQFF
v_gene: TRBV4-3; d_gene: TRBD2; j_gene: TRBJ2-1; abundance: few; CDR3nt: TGCGCCAGCAGCCAAGTCGAGACTAGCGGGGGTGAGCAGTTCTTC; CDR3aa: CASSQVETSGGEQFF
v_gene: TRBV19; d_gene: TRBD1; j_gene: TRBJ1-1; abundance: few; CDR3nt: TGTGCCAGTAGTATAGCTACCGGGACAGGGGTGAACACTGAAGCTTTCTTT; CDR3aa: CASSIATGTGVNTEAFF
v_gene: TRBV13; d_gene: TRBD1; j_gene: TRBJ2-7; abundance: -; CDR3nt: TGTGCCAGCAGTGAAAGGGGGCGAAGCGAGCAGTACTTC; CDR3aa: CASSERGRSEQYF
v_gene: TRBV28; d_gene: TRBD1; j_gene: TRBJ2-4; abundance: -; CDR3nt: TGTGCCAGCAGTGAACAGGGGAGCAAAAACATTCAGTACTTC; CDR3aa: CASSEQGSKNIQYF
v_gene: TRBV5-1; d_gene: TRBD2; j_gene: TRBJ2-7; abundance: few; CDR3nt: TGCGCCAGCAGCTTGGTACTAGCGGGGAACTACGAGCAGTACTTC; CDR3aa: CASSLVLAGNYEQYF
v_gene: TRBV27; d_gene: -; j_gene: TRBJ1-2; abundance: -; CDR3nt: TGTGCCAGCAGTTTATACCAGGGAAACTATGGCTACACCTTC; CDR3aa: CASSLYQGNYGYTF
v_gene: TRBV10-2; d_gene: -; j_gene: TRBJ1-2; abundance: -; CDR3nt: TGCGCCAGCAGTGAGCCAACAATACAAGACGGCTACACCTTC; CDR3aa: CASSEPTIQDGYTF
v_gene: TRBV5-1; d_gene: TRBD1; j_gene: TRBJ2-3; abundance: -; CDR3nt: TGCGCCAGCAGCCGAACAGGGGAGAGGTTCACAGATACGCAGTATTTT; CDR3aa: CASSRTGERFTDTQYF
v_gene: TRBV19; d_gene: -; j_gene: TRBJ2-5; abundance: -; CDR3nt: TGTGCCAGTAGTATAAAGGGGGTAAGGGAGACCCAGTACTTC; CDR3aa: CASSIKGVRETQYF
v_gene: TRBV9; d_gene: -; j_gene: TRBJ2-3; abundance: -; CDR3nt: TGTGCCAGCAGCGTAGCGGCAGGTCCATACTTCACAGATACGCAGTATTTT; CDR3aa: CASSVAAGPYFTDTQYF
v_gene: TRBV4-2; d_gene: -; j_gene: TRBJ2-3; abundance: -; CDR3nt: TGTGCCAGCAGTCCCCACCATGACTCTAGCACAGATACGCAGTATTTT; CDR3aa: CASSPHHDSSTDTQYF
v_gene: TRBV7-2; d_gene: TRBD1; j_gene: TRBJ2-3; abundance: -; CDR3nt: TGTGCCAGCAGCTGGGGGACAGGTAGCACAGATACGCAGTATTTT; CDR3aa: CASSWGTGSTDTQYF
v_gene: TRBV7-9; d_gene: -; j_gene: TRBJ1-3; abundance: -; CDR3nt: TGTGCCAGCAGCTTACGGGGCCTCTCTGGAAACACCATATATTTT; CDR3aa: CASSLRGLSGNTIYF
v_gene: TRBV5-1; d_gene: -; j_gene: TRBJ2-1; abundance: -; CDR3nt: TGCGCCAGCAGCTGGGGGGCCGCCTACAATGAGCAGTTCTTC; CDR3aa: CASSWGAAYNEQFF
v_gene: TRBV6-6; d_gene: -; j_gene: TRBJ2-6; abundance: -; CDR3nt: TGTGCCAGCAGGATGGACAACTCTGGGGCCAACGTCCTGACTTTC; CDR3aa: CASRMDNSGANVLTF
v_gene: TRBV4-3; d_gene: -; j_gene: TRBJ1-4; abundance: few; CDR3nt: TGCGCCAGCAGCCAAGATATGGACGGGGATCGGGAAAAACTGTTTTTT; CDR3aa: CASSQDMDGDREKLFF
v_gene: TRBV28; d_gene: -; j_gene: TRBJ1-1; abundance: -; CDR3nt: TGTGCCAGCAGGTACGACATGAACACTGAAGCTTTCTTT; CDR3aa: CASRYDMNTEAFF
v_gene: TRBV7-2; d_gene: -; j_gene: TRBJ1-4; abundance: few; CDR3nt: TGTGCCAGCAGCTTTAACGGCCTCTTTAATGAAAAACTGTTTTTT; CDR3aa: CASSFNGLFNEKLFF
v_gene: TRBV7-2; d_gene: -; j_gene: TRBJ2-3; abundance: few; CDR3nt: TGTGCCAGCAGCCCCGCTTTTGTGAGAGCAGATACGCAGTATTTT; CDR3aa: CASSPAFVRADTQYF
v_gene: TRBV19; d_gene: TRBD1; j_gene: TRBJ1-5; abundance: few; CDR3nt: TGTGCCAGTAGTGGGACAGAGCCTTATAGCAATCAGCCCCAGCATTTT; CDR3aa: CASSGTEPYSNQPQHF